This T cell receptor (beta chain) was found in a study of identical twins. This clonotype was found many times. There were only healthy Caucasians among the donors. The CDR3 has 15 amino acids. Germline loops: CDR1 MDHEN, CDR2 SYDVKM. The V gene end was trimmed by 6 bases and the J gene end by 8 bases; junction bases not matched to a gene: 9. TCRdb reprocessed the 5' RACE reads via MiXCR and lists one record per CDR3 protein. The sample yields some 560,000 distinct CDR3 sequences, 9.5% to 10% seen once. The same sample was also studied in work on yellow fever vaccine responses in identical twins. That work contributes: After vaccination, twins' T cell response reportedly seemed partly convergent, partly personalized.

The sample consisted of PBMCs. The origin of this receptor is a woman between 18 and 30 years old in good health. V usage is TRBV28 and J usage is TRBJ2-3; 12 nucleotides line up with TRBD2. CDR3 loop: CASSPPGTSGSTQYF. DNA of the CDR3: TGTGCCAGCAGCCCCCCCGGGACTAGCGGGTCTACGCAGTATTTT. Full variable domain (rest looked up from reference TRBV28 and TRBJ2-3): DVKVTQSSRYLVKRTGEKVFLECVQDMDHENMFWYRQDPGLGLRLIYFSYDVKMKEKGDIPEGYSVSREKKERFSLILESASTNQTSMYLCASSPPGTSGSTQYFGPGTRLTVL.